These 26 T cell receptor beta chains were sequenced from one sample in a study of radiotherapy plus CTLA-4 blockade in lung cancer (dated by TCRdb to the late 2010s). Receptor libraries were prepared by the immunoSEQ multiplex PCR assay. TCRdb's version of the immuneACCESS table is confined to in-frame rearrangements and falls short of the full clone set. An unresolved V gene accounts for under half of the shortfall where checked; the remainder is of unknown origin. This sample holds approximately 72,000 clones; around 80% were observed only once. Of the sample, 7% to 8.5% falls within the top ten clones. The material was peripheral blood, obtained from a patient treated with radiotherapy plus ipilimumab. The receptors stem from a human donor with non-small cell lung cancer who had a complete response to radiotherapy plus ipilimumab.

The chain recombines TRBV5-1 with TRBJ1-2; no reliable D call. The germline CDR1 and CDR2 sequences are SGHRS and YFSETQ. Trimming removed 4 bases from V and 7 bases from J, with 11 bases in between. The CDR3 has 12 amino acids. CDR3 nucleotides: TGCGCCAGCAGCCCCGCGGGTCCTGGCTACACCTTC. Protein sequence: CASSPAGPGYTF.

This clone was observed once. The chain is built from TRBV10-2 and TRBJ1-2, with D possibly matching TRBD1 (5 bases). Germline-derived CDR1 and CDR2 are WSHSY and SAAADI. The CDR3 contains 14 residues. V was shortened by 0 bases and J by 4 bases, with 9 bases between the two germline ends. CDR3 loop: CASSESRGAYGYTF. DNA of the CDR3: TGCGCCAGCAGTGAGTCGAGAGGGGCCTATGGCTACACCTTC.

This clone was seen only a few times. The chain uses TRBV6-5 and TRBJ2-3; D may correspond to TRBD1 or TRBD2 (6 bases each). The CDR3 is 13 amino acids. Germline assignment: CDR1 MNHEY and CDR2 SVGAGI. Trimming took off 6 bases at V and 4 bases at J, with 11 bases between the two ends. The CDR3 DNA reads as TGTGCCAGCAGCCAACGGGGGCCAGATACGCAGTATTTT. Its translation: CASSQRGPDTQYF.

The chain is built from TRBV5-6 and TRBJ1-6; D possibly corresponds to TRBD1 (5 bases). CDR1 is SGHDT and CDR2 is YYEEEE in the germline V gene. V lost 0 bases to trimming and J lost 10 bases, with 23 bases between them. The CDR3 totals 18 residues. Here the CDR3 DNA reads TGTGCCAGCAGCTTGGCCGAATACGGGGCAGGGAGAGGCTCACCCCTCCACTTT. It yields the protein CASSLAEYGAGRGSPLHF.

This clone occurred once. This chain joins TRBV30 and TRBJ2-4; no reliable D call. The CDR3 loop spans 13 amino acids. V lost 1 base to trimming and J lost 5 bases, with 9 bases between them. In germline, CDR1 is GTSNPN, CDR2 SVGIG (reference sequence). In nucleotides, the CDR3 is TGTGCCTGGAGTGCCGGTTACCAAAACATTCAGTACTTC. Residues: CAWSAGYQNIQYF.

This clone was observed a few times. The rearrangement uses TRBV7-9 and TRBJ2-1; a possible D gene is TRBD2 (6 bases). Germline CDR1 reads SEHNR; CDR2 reads FQNEAQ (reference sequence). CDR3 length: 17 amino acids. With 3 bases removed from V and 4 bases from J, the gap between germline ends came to 19 bases. CDR3 coding DNA: TGTGCCAGCAGCTTTCCCCGAAGCGGGCCTGGATACAATGAGCAGTTCTTC. It codes for CASSFPRSGPGYNEQFF.

The chain couples TRBV5-8 to TRBJ2-7, with TRBD1 matching 11 bases. V lost 4 bases, J lost 2 bases, and 2 bases stayed unmatched. The CDR3 extends over 14 amino acids. The germline V gene has CDR1 SGHTS and CDR2 YDEGEE. This CDR3 reads CASSRGQGAYEQYV. As DNA, the CDR3 is TGTGCCAGCAGCAGGGGACAGGGGGCCTACGAGCAGTACGTC.

V and J are TRBV28 and TRBJ2-1, with TRBD2 matching 8 bases. Losses at the gene ends were 2 bases for V and 2 bases for J; bases not matched to a gene: 2. Germline V gene lookup returns CDR1 MDHEN and CDR2 SYDVKM. This CDR3 contains 15 residues. The CDR3 is CASSLGGRTYNEQFF. The CDR3 DNA reads TGTGCCAGCAGTTTAGGCGGGAGGACCTACAATGAGCAGTTCTTC.

CDR3 protein: CASSATGAGYTF. In DNA, the CDR3 is TGTGCCAGCAGCGCGACAGGGGCTGGCTACACCTTC. This chain links TRBV6-5 with TRBJ1-2; 8 nucleotides align to TRBD1. The CDR3 covers 12 residues. The V gene end was trimmed by 6 bases and the J gene end by 7 bases; junction bases not matched to a gene: 4. CDR1 and CDR2 (germline): MNHEY, SVGAGI.

The chain joins TRBV29-1 to TRBJ1-4; the D gene is possibly TRBD1 (5 bases). Per the germline V gene, CDR1 is SQVTM and CDR2 is ANQGSEA. The germline V and J ends were trimmed by 3 bases and 8 bases, with 19 bases remaining between them. CDR3 length: 15 residues. The chain's CDR3 is CSVELLGTPGEKLFF. The CDR3 region has the DNA TGCAGCGTTGAGCTCCTCGGGACGCCAGGGGAAAAACTGTTTTTT.

The chain employs TRBV6-5 and TRBJ1-2, with 7 bases that match TRBD1. Trimming removed 7 bases from V and 0 bases from J; junction bases left unmatched: 8. The CDR3 extends over 15 amino acids. CDR1 is MNHEY, CDR2 SVGAGI, per germline. The CDR3 region has the DNA TGTGCCAGCAATGATCCAGGGGGAACTAACTATGGCTACACCTTC. Protein sequence: CASNDPGGTNYGYTF.

The chain has TRBV29-1 and TRBJ2-2, with 7 positions matching TRBD1. V shed 6 bases, J shed 7 bases, and the junction held 5 bases outside the gene matches. Germline CDR1 is SQVTM and CDR2 is ANQGSEA. This CDR3 is 12 amino acids long. The DNA for the CDR3 is TGCAGCGTAGACAGGGTGGGCGGGGAGCTGTTTTTT. Its protein is CSVDRVGGELFF.

V gene TRBV18 combines with J gene TRBJ2-3; D remains ambiguous. The V gene's germline CDR1 is KGHSH and CDR2 LQKENI. There are 16 residues in the CDR3. Deletions cut 6 bases from V and 2 bases from J, with 18 bases between. CDR3 DNA sequence: TGTGCCAGCTCCCCCTCCCTCTGGATGGACACAGATACGCAGTATTTT. It is translated as CASSPSLWMDTDTQYF.

The rearrangement joins TRBV6-6 to TRBJ2-2; TRBD2 matches 9 bases. CDR1 and CDR2 from the germline V gene are MNHNY and SVGAGI (reference sequence). The CDR3 is 15 amino acids. V lost 0 bases to trimming and J lost 7 bases; unmatched junction nucleotides: 3. CDR3 in DNA: TGTGCCAGCAGTTACTCGAGCGGGGGGATCGGGGAGCTGTTTTTT. Amino acid sequence: CASSYSSGGIGELFF.

The gene calls are TRBV6-5 and TRBJ2-6; D unclear. CDR3 length: 15 residues. Germline CDR1 is MNHEY and CDR2 is SVGAGI. Trimming took 2 bases from V and 4 from J, leaving 9 bases between them. CDR3 protein: CASSYERLGANVLTF. CDR3 in DNA: TGTGCCAGCAGTTACGAGCGTCTAGGGGCCAACGTCCTGACTTTC.

The chain joins TRBV19 to TRBJ2-1; no clear D gene. The CDR3 length is 15 residues. The germline gives CDR1 LNHDA, CDR2 SQIVND (reference sequence). V was shortened by 5 bases and J by 10 bases, with 21 bases between the two germline ends. CDR3 in amino acids: CASSGRRVLIQEQFF. The CDR3 DNA reads TGTGCCAGTAGTGGCCGTAGGGTCTTGATTCAGGAGCAGTTCTTC.

The chain is built from TRBV18 and TRBJ1-6; D remains ambiguous. The CDR3 contains 14 residues. Germline loops: CDR1 KGHSH, CDR2 LQKENI. Deletions cut 6 bases from V and 4 bases from J, with 10 bases between. CDR3 coding DNA: TGTGCCAGCTCCCGGACGGAATATAATTCACCCCTCCACTTT. As protein: CASSRTEYNSPLHF.

The gene calls are TRBV10-3 and TRBJ1-2; D unresolved. CDR1 ENHRY and CDR2 SYGVKD come from the germline V gene. This CDR3 spans 14 amino acids. Trimming left V 2 bases short and J 8 bases short, with 15 bases between. The CDR3 DNA sequence: TGTGCCATCAGTGAGGTGAAGGGCATCATAGGCTACACCTTC. Encoded protein: CAISEVKGIIGYTF.

The J gene is TRBJ2-1, the V gene TRBV7-2, with no clear D. Per germline, CDR1 SGHTA and CDR2 FQGNSA. Trimming removed 3 bases at V and 10 bases at J, with 16 bases between. This CDR3 comprises 14 residues. This CDR3 reads CASSFLPFNQEQFF. Here the CDR3 DNA reads TGTGCCAGCAGCTTTTTACCCTTCAATCAGGAGCAGTTCTTC.

The chain recombines TRBV19 with TRBJ2-2; 9 nucleotides match TRBD1. This CDR3 has 16 amino acids. J lost 6 bases, V lost 5 bases, and 10 bases had no gene match. Germline values: CDR1 LNHDA, CDR2 SQIVND (reference sequence). Written as DNA, the CDR3 is TGTGCCAGTAGTGGGCGGACAGGGGTGATCGCCGGGGAGCTGTTTTTT. Residues: CASSGRTGVIAGELFF.

The chain carries TRBV2 and TRBJ2-2, with a weak D call TRBD1 (6 bases). The V and J ends lost 7 bases and 5 bases respectively, with 17 bases between them. Germline lookup yields CDR1 SNHLY and CDR2 FYNNEI. The CDR3 consists of 15 residues. The CDR3 is CASTLTSRGTGELFF. The CDR3 nucleotides are TGTGCCAGCACATTGACTTCAAGGGGGACCGGGGAGCTGTTTTTT.

The V gene is TRBV19, the J gene TRBJ1-2; 7 nucleotides match TRBD1. The CDR3 loop spans 13 amino acids. Germline V gene lookup returns CDR1 LNHDA and CDR2 SQIVND (reference sequence). V lost 3 bases and J lost 10; bases outside the gene matches: 8. CDR3 protein: CASSIGRGFVYTF. Here the CDR3 DNA reads TGTGCCAGTAGTATTGGCAGGGGGTTTGTCTACACCTTC.

The chain couples TRBV18 to TRBJ2-4; perhaps TRBD2 as D (6 bases). Germline V CDR1 and CDR2: KGHSH, LQKENI. The CDR3 runs 14 residues. The ends were cut back, 5 bases at V and 2 bases at J, with 10 bases in the middle. The CDR3 is CASSAGSSKNIQYF. Here the CDR3 DNA reads TGTGCCAGCTCAGCGGGGTCTTCCAAAAACATTCAGTACTTC.

This CDR3 reads CASSQSGGRGYTF. DNA of the CDR3: TGTGCCAGCAGCCAGTCGGGTGGGCGGGGCTACACCTTC. The chain employs TRBV7-2 and TRBJ1-2, with D uncertain. V lost 5 bases and J 8 bases, leaving 15 bases between the germline ends. The CDR3 covers 13 residues. Germline V gene data show CDR1 as SGHTA and CDR2 as FQGNSA.

Comments on this clone: The identical CDR3 is also encoded by other nucleotide sequences in the sample. The chain carries TRBV25-1 and TRBJ1-4; 8 positions match TRBD1. CDR1 is MGHDK, CDR2 SYGVNS, per germline. V dropped 5 bases and J dropped 8; count of bases not matched to a gene: 10. This CDR3 has 15 residues. CDR3: CASSLSTGVWEKLFF. The CDR3 region has the DNA TGTGCCAGCAGTCTTTCGACAGGGGTATGGGAAAAACTGTTTTTT.

The chain is built from TRBV9 and TRBJ2-1; D might be TRBD2 (5 bases). The V end was cut by 4 bases, the J end by 4 bases, with 12 bases between. Germline CDR1 is SGDLS and CDR2 is YYNGEE. There are 14 residues in the CDR3. CDR3 loop: CASSPSGMYNEQFF. The DNA for the CDR3 is TGTGCCAGCAGCCCATCGGGGATGTACAATGAGCAGTTCTTC. The full variable domain, completed using reference TRBV9 and TRBJ2-1, is DSGVTQTPKHLITATGQRVTLRCSPRSGDLSVYWYQQSLDQGLQFLIQYYNGEERAKGNILERFSAQQFPDLHSELNLSSLELGDSALYFCASSPSGMYNEQFFGPGTRLTVL.